This T cell receptor (beta chain) was sequenced during a study of CD8 T cells in ankylosing spondylitis. With regard to this clonotype: The antigen is undetermined. This clone may be a read error of a much larger clone one base away.

Whole-study findings and limits: Blood of patients with ankylosing spondylitis appeared to be characterized by a TCR beta motif of eight highly homologous variants. Enrichment of disease-linked clones was reportedly significant in matched ankylosing spondylitis synovial fluid.

The CDR3 length is 15 residues. Germline V gene lookup returns CDR1 LNHNV and CDR2 YYDKDF (reference sequence). The authors made TCR beta libraries by quantitative 5'-RACE with molecular barcodes. MiXCR, applied by TCRdb to the 5' RACE reads, yields one record per CDR3 protein. The sample lists around 150,000 distinct CDR3 sequences, roughly 10% occurring once. Sequenced sample: blood, either unsorted or a sorted T cell fraction (not recorded which). The rearrangement links TRBV15 to TRBJ2-7; tentative D call: TRBD1 (5 bases). This clonotype originated in a male donor with ankylosing spondylitis or in good health (not recorded which). CDR3 in DNA: TGTGCCACCAACAGAGACAATGGGCAGGGCTACGAGCAGTACTTC. Protein: CATNRDNGQGYEQYF.